This TCR beta chain is drawn from a study of CD8 T cells in ankylosing spondylitis. TCRdb called the 5' RACE reads again in MiXCR, with one record for every CDR3 protein. The sample includes 29,000 or so distinct CDR3 sequences, about 5.3% of them seen just once. CDR1 and CDR2 (germline): SGDLS, YYNGEE. V lost 3 bases and J 3 bases, leaving 8 bases between the germline ends. CDR3 size: 13 residues. This clonotype was seen at least ten times. Specimen: blood, either unsorted or a sorted T cell fraction (not recorded which). The chain has TRBV9 and TRBJ2-3; D uncertain. The TCR originated in a female donor with ankylosing spondylitis or in good health (not recorded which). CDR3 DNA: TGTGCCAGCAGCGCGCAAACTACAGATACGCAGTATTTT. Translation gives CASSAQTTDTQYF.